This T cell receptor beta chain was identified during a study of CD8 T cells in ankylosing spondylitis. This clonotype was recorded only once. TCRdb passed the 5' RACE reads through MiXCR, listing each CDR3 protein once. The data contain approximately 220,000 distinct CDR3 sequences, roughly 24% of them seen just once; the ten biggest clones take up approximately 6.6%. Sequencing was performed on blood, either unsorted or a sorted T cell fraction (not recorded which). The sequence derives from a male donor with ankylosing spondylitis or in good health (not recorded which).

The CDR3 spells CASSVAELWGQETQYF. CDR3 bases: TGTGCCAGCAGCGTAGCAGAATTGTGGGGCCAAGAGACCCAGTACTTC. V is TRBV9 and J is TRBJ2-5; D gene unclear. The CDR3 contains 16 residues. Germline lookup yields CDR1 SGDLS and CDR2 YYNGEE. Trimming took 0 bases from V and 1 from J, leaving 13 bases between them.